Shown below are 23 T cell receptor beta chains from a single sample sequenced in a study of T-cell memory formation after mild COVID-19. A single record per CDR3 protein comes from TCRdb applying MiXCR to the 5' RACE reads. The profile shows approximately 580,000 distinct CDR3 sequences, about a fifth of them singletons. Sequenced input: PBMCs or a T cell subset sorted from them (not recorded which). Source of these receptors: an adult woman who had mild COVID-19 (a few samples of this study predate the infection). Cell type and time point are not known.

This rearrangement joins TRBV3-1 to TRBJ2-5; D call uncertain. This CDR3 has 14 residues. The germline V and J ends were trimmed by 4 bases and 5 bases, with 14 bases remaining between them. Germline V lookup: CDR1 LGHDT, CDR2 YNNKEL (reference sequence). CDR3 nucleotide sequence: TGTGCCAGCAGCCGTCCCCAGAGTCTGGAGACCCAGTACTTC. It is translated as CASSRPQSLETQYF.

CDR3 loop: CASSPPPVNEQFF. CDR3 bases: TGTGCCAGCTCACCACCGCCGGTCAATGAGCAGTTCTTC. This chain joins TRBV18 and TRBJ2-1; no clear D. Germline V gives CDR1 KGHSH, CDR2 LQKENI. The CDR3 spans 13 residues. V was cut by 0 bases and J by 6 bases, with 6 bases left in between. The whole variable domain, remainder taken from reference TRBV18 and TRBJ2-1, is NAGVMQNPRHLVRRRGQEARLRCSPMKGHSHVYWYRQLPEEGLKFMVYLQKENIIDESGMPKERFSAEFPKEGPSILRIQQVVRGDSAAYFCASSPPPVNEQFFGPGTRLTVL.

The CDR3 DNA follows: TGTGCCAGCAGCTTCGAAACAGGGGGGAGCTATGGCTACACCTTC. Residues: CASSFETGGSYGYTF. This chain connects TRBV5-6 to TRBJ1-2, with 8 bases lining up with TRBD1. V shed 2 bases, J shed 4 bases, and the junction held 7 bases outside the gene matches. CDR3 length: 15 residues. Germline lookup yields CDR1 SGHDT and CDR2 YYEEEE. The complete variable domain, with remaining parts taken from reference TRBV5-6 and TRBJ1-2, reads DAGVTQSPTHLIKTRGQQVTLRCSPKSGHDTVSWYQQALGQGPQFIFQYYEEEERQRGNFPDRFSGHQFPNYSSELNVNALLLGDSALYLCASSFETGGSYGYTFGSGTRLTVV.

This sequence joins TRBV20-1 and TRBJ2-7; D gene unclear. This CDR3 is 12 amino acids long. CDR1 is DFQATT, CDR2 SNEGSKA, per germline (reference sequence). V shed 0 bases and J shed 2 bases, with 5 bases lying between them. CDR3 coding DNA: TGCAGTGCTAGAGACAGAACCTACGAGCAGTACTTC. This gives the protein CSARDRTYEQYF.

The CDR3 nucleotides are TGTGCCACCAGTGCCATGCCGACTAGCGGCTCCTACAATGAGCAGTTCTTC. Translation: CATSAMPTSGSYNEQFF. This chain connects TRBV24-1 to TRBJ2-1; 9 bases align to TRBD2. Trimming cost V 5 bases and J 0 bases; bases outside gene matches: 7. Looked up from germline, CDR1 is KGHDR and CDR2 is SFDVKD. This CDR3 contains 17 residues.

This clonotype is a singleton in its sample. DNA of the CDR3: TGTGCCAGCAACCAAAAGGACAGGGGGCAGGATGAGCAGTTCTTC. Residues: CASNQKDRGQDEQFF. The chain has TRBV5-6 and TRBJ2-1, with 11 bases lining up with TRBD1. J was trimmed by 8 bases and V by 6 bases; bases with no gene match: 10. The CDR3 sequence is 15 residues long. Germline assignment: CDR1 SGHDT and CDR2 YYEEEE. The complete variable domain, with remaining parts taken from reference TRBV5-6 and TRBJ2-1, reads DAGVTQSPTHLIKTRGQQVTLRCSPKSGHDTVSWYQQALGQGPQFIFQYYEEEERQRGNFPDRFSGHQFPNYSSELNVNALLLGDSALYLCASNQKDRGQDEQFFGPGTRLTVL.

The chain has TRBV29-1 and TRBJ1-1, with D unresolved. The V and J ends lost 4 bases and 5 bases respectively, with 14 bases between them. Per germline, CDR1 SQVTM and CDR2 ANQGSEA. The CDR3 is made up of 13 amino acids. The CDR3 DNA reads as TGCAGCGTTGCCGCGAATTACCAAACTGAAGCTTTCTTT. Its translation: CSVAANYQTEAFF.

The CDR3 sequence: CSAQSGTSTDTQYF. The CDR3 DNA reads as TGCAGTGCTCAAAGCGGAACTAGCACAGATACGCAGTATTTT. The chain joins TRBV20-1 to TRBJ2-3; weak D call: TRBD2 (5 bases). V lost 5 bases, J lost 0 bases, and 12 bases lay in between. The CDR3 is made up of 14 amino acids. Germline-derived CDR1 and CDR2 are DFQATT and SNEGSKA (reference sequence).

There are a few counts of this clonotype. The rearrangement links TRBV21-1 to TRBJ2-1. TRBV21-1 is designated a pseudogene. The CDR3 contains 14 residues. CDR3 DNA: TGTGCCAGCAGCGGAAAGGTTCTTAACAATGAGCAGTTCTTC. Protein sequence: CASSGKVLNNEQFF.

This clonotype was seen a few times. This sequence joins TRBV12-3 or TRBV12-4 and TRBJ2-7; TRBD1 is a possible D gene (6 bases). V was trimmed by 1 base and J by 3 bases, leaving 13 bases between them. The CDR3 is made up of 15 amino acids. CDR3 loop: CASSLGRGQSYEQYF. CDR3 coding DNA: TGTGCCAGCAGTTTAGGACGAGGACAGAGCTACGAGCAGTACTTC.

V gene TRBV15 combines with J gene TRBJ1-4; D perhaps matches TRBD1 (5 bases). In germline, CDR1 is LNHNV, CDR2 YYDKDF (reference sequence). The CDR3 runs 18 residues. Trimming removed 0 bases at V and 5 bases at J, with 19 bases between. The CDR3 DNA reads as TGTGCCACCAGCAGAGAAAGGGTTGCGGCGGGACCGAATGAAAAACTGTTTTTT. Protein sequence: CATSRERVAAGPNEKLFF.

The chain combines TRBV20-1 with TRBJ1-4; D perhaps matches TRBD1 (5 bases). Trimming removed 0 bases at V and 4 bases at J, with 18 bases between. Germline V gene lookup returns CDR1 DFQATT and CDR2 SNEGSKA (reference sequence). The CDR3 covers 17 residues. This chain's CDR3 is CSARDRTGGTYNEKLFF. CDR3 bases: TGCAGTGCTAGAGATCGTACGGGGGGGACCTATAATGAAAAACTGTTTTTT.

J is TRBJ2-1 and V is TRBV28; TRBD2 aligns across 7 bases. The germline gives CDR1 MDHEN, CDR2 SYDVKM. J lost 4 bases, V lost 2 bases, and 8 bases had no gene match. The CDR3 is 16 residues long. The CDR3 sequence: CASSLTRASGYNEQFF. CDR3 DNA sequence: TGTGCCAGCAGTTTAACGCGGGCTAGCGGATACAATGAGCAGTTCTTC. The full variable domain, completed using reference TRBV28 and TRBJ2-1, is DVKVTQSSRYLVKRTGEKVFLECVQDMDHENMFWYRQDPGLGLRLIYFSYDVKMKEKGDIPEGYSVSREKKERFSLILESASTNQTSMYLCASSLTRASGYNEQFFGPGTRLTVL.

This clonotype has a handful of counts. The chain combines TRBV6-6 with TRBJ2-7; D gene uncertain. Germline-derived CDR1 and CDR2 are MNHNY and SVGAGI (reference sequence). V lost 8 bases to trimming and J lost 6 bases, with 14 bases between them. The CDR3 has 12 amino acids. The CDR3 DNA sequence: TGTGCCAGCGGTCTATCGGCACGCGAGCAGTACTTC. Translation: CASGLSAREQYF.

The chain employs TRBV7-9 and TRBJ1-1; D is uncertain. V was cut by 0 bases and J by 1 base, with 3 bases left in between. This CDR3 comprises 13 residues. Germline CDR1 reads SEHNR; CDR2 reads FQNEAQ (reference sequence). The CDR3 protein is CASSLAKNTEAFF. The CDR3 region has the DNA TGTGCCAGCAGCTTAGCCAAGAACACTGAAGCTTTCTTT.

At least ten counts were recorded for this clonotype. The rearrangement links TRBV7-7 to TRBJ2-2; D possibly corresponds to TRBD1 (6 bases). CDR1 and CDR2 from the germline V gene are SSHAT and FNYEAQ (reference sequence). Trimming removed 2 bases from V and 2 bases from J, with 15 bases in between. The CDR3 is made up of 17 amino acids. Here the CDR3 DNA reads TGTGCCAGCAGCTTATCCCAGACAGGATTAAACACCGGGGAGCTGTTTTTT. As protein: CASSLSQTGLNTGELFF.

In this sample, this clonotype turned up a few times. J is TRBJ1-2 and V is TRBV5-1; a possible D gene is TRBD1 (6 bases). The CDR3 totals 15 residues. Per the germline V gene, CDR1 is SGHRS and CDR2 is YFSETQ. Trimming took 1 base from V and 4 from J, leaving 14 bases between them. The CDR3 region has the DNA TGCGCCAGCAGCTTGACCCTTGGACAGTCCTATGGCTACACCTTC. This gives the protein CASSLTLGQSYGYTF.

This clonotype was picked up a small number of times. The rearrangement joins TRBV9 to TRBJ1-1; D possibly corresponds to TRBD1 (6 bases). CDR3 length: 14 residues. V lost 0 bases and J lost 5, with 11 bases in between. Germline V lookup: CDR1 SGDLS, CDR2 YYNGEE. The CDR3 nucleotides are TGTGCCAGCAGCGTAGAGTATAGGGGGACTGAAGCTTTCTTT. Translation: CASSVEYRGTEAFF.

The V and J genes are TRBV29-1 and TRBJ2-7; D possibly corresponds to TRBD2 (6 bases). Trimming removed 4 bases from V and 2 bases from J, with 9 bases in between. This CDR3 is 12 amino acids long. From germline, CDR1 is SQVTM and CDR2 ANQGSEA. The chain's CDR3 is CSVGGETYEQYF. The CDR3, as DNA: TGCAGCGTTGGGGGGGAAACCTACGAGCAGTACTTC.

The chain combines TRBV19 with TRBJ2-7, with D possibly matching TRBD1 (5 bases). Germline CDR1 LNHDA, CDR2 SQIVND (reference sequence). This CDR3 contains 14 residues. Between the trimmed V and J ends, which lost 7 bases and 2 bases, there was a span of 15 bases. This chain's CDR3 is CASNDRQGPYEQYF. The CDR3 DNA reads TGTGCCAGTAACGACCGGCAGGGTCCCTACGAGCAGTACTTC.

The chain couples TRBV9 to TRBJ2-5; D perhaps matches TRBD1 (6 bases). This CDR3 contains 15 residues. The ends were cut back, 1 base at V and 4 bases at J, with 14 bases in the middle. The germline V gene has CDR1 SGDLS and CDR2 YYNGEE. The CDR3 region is CASSVRWTVGETQYF. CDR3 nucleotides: TGTGCCAGCAGCGTAAGATGGACAGTTGGAGAGACCCAGTACTTC.

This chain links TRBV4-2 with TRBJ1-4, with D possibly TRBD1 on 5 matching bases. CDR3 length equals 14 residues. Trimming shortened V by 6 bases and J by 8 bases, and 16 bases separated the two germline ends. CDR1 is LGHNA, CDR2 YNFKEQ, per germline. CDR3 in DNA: TGTGCCAGCAGTGAAACGAGGGGCGGGGAAAAACTGTTTTTT. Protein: CASSETRGGEKLFF.

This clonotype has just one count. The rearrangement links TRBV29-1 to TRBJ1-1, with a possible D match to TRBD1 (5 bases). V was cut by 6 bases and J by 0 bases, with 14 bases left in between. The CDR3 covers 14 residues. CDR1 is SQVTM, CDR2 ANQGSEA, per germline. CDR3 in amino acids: CSVEHRSMNTEAFF. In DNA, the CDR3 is TGCAGCGTGGAACACAGGTCCATGAACACTGAAGCTTTCTTT.